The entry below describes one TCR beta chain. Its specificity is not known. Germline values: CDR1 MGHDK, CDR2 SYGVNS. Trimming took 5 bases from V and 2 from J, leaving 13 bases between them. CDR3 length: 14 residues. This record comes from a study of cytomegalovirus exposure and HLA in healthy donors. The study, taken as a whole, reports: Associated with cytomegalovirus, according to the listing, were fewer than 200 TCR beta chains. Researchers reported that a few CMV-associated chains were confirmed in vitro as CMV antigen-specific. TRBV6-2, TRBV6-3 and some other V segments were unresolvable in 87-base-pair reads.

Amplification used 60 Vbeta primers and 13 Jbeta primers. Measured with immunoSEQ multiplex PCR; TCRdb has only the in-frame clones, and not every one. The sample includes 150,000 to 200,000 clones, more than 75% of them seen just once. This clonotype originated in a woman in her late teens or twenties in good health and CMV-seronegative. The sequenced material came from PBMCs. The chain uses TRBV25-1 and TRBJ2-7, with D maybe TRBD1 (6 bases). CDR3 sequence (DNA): TGTGCCAGCAGTAGCCGGGACAAGCCCTACGAGCAGTACTTC. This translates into CASSSRDKPYEQYF.